The rows below give T cell receptor beta chains drawn from one sample of a study of T cells in localized non-small cell lung cancer. The protocol was immunoSEQ multiplex PCR, while the TCRdb copy is restricted to in-frame clones and leaves out a portion. The sample holds more than 1,300 clones, around 17% seen once. Sequences were derived from normal lung tissue next to the tumor, sampled before any cancer treatment. These receptors came from a female donor aged 60 or older with stage II lung adenocarcinoma. Each CDR3 is given with its conserved first and last residue. A D gene is named only where the DNA matches it firmly. Size is stated for part of the rows, as once, few or many counts, or as a class when the clone is expanded.

>TRBJ2-5|TRBD2|.|TRBV18
TGTGCCAGCTCTAGCGGGGGGAGAGAGACCCAGTACTTC
CASSSGGRETQYF
>TRBJ1-2|.|.|TRBV19
TGTGCCAGTAGTATGGCTTCAGCCTATGGCTACACCTTC
CASSMASAYGYTF
>TRBJ2-2|TRBD1|.|TRBV29-1
TGCAGCGTTGTCCCAGGGACAGGGGTTCCCGGGGAGCTGTTTTTT
CSVVPGTGVPGELFF
>TRBJ2-7|.|.|TRBV19
TGTGCCAGTAGTCTCTCCGCGACAGCTGTGACCTACGAGCAGTACTTC
CASSLSATAVTYEQYF
>TRBJ1-1|.|medium-sized|TRBV7-2
TGTGCCAGCAGCTCCGACGGGTACACTGAAGCTTTCTTT
CASSSDGYTEAFF
>TRBJ2-6|.|few|TRBV11-3
TGTGCCAGCAGCTTAGATTGGGTTACCAACGTCCTGACTTTC
CASSLDWVTNVLTF
>TRBJ2-1|TRBD1|.|TRBV9
TGTGCCAGCAGCTACCGACAGGGGGCTAACAATGAGCAGTTCTTC
CASSYRQGANNEQFF
>TRBJ1-1|.|.|TRBV29-1
TGCAGCGTTAATCCCCGCGTTGGGAACACTGAAGCTTTCTTT
CSVNPRVGNTEAFF
>TRBJ1-4|.|.|TRBV11-3
TGTGCCAGCAGCTTAGGAACAGGACTCGGGTTGGAAAAACTGTTTTTT
CASSLGTGLGLEKLFF
>TRBJ2-5|TRBD1|.|TRBV28
TGTGCCAGCAGTTTCGAACAGGGGATAGGAGAGACCCAGTACTTC
CASSFEQGIGETQYF
>TRBJ2-1|.|.|TRBV11-3
TGTGCCAGCAACTACGGCAGGGTGGGGAGTGAGCAGTTCTTC
CASNYGRVGSEQFF
>TRBJ1-5|.|.|TRBV12-1
TGTGCCAGCAGCTATCCTCCGGGAGCTAGCAATCAGCCCCAGCATTTT
CASSYPPGASNQPQHF
>TRBJ2-6|TRBD1|once|TRBV5-1
TGCGCCAGCAGCATACAGGGGACCGGGGCCAACGTCCTGACTTTC
CASSIQGTGANVLTF
>TRBJ2-7|TRBD2|.|TRBV5-1
TGCGCCAGCAGCTCGACTAGCGGGACCTCCTACGAGCAGTACTTC
CASSSTSGTSYEQYF
>TRBJ2-3|.|.|TRBV6-8
TGTGCCAGCAGTTCCGGGAGCCAAGATACGCAGTATTTT
CASSSGSQDTQYF
>TRBJ1-1|.|medium-sized|TRBV11-3
TGTGCCAGCAGCAACAGGACGGAGAACACTGAAGCTTTCTTT
CASSNRTENTEAFF
>TRBJ2-3|TRBD2|.|TRBV28
TGTGCCAGCAGTCTAGGAGGACTTAGCGGGGGGGCCGGGGATACGCAGTATTTT
CASSLGGLSGGAGDTQYF
>TRBJ2-3|.|few|TRBV4-1
TGCGCCAGCGCCTTAGGCGGGAGCACAGATACGCAGTATTTT
CASALGGSTDTQYF
>TRBJ2-1|.|few|TRBV11-3
TGTGCCAGCAGCTCTTTATGGGGGATAGACCACAATGAGCAGTTCTTC
CASSSLWGIDHNEQFF
>TRBJ1-1|.|.|TRBV6-8
TGTGCCAGCACCCTGAAGGTAACAGCCAACACTGAAGCTTTCTTT
CASTLKVTANTEAFF
>TRBJ2-5|.|medium-sized|TRBV11-3
TGTGCCAGCAGCGCCCGGGACCCGGTAATGGGGGAGACCCAGTACTTC
CASSARDPVMGETQYF
>TRBJ2-6|.|large|TRBV6-8
TGTGCCAGCAGTTACTCGATAACTCCCTCTGGGGCCAACGTCCTGACTTTC
CASSYSITPSGANVLTF
>TRBJ1-3|.|few|TRBV6-8
TGTGCCACCGAAGGGTCTGGAAACACCATATATTTT
CATEGSGNTIYF
>TRBJ2-7|TRBD1|.|TRBV29-1
TGCAGCGGGACAGGGGACTCCTACGAGCAGTACTTC
CSGTGDSYEQYF
>TRBJ2-5|TRBD2|few|TRBV28
TGTGCCAGCAGCTCTCGGGGTAGCGGGGGACTAGAGACCCAGTACTTC
CASSSRGSGGLETQYF
>TRBJ1-5|.|few|TRBV4-1
TGCGCCAGCAGCCAAGATCGGCAGGCCTGGGGGCCCCAGCATTTT
CASSQDRQAWGPQHF
>TRBJ1-1|.|.|TRBV28
TGTGCCAGCAGTTTTAGGGGGGCAGTAAACACTGAAGCTTTCTTT
CASSFRGAVNTEAFF
>TRBJ2-1|.|large|TRBV28
TGTGCCAGCAGCCCGCCGGAGGGTCTGAAGCACAATGAGCAGTTCTTC
CASSPPEGLKHNEQFF
>TRBJ1-1|.|.|TRBV18
TGTGCCAGCTCACCGATGGCGAACACTGAAGCTTTCTTT
CASSPMANTEAFF
>TRBJ1-5|.|once|TRBV28
TGTGCCAGCAGTTTAGGGGGGGGCAACAATCAGCCCCAGCATTTT
CASSLGGGNNQPQHF
>TRBJ2-1|.|few|TRBV28
TGTGCCAGCAGCCCGCAGGGATTAAATGAGCAGTTCTTC
CASSPQGLNEQFF
>TRBJ2-1|.|many|TRBV7-2
TGTGCCAGCAGCCTTGGGACCTACAATGAGCAGTTCTTC
CASSLGTYNEQFF
>TRBJ2-3|TRBD1|.|TRBV11-3
TGTGCCAGCAGCGCGGGACAGGGGAGCACAGATACGCAGTATTTT
CASSAGQGSTDTQYF
>TRBJ1-3|.|.|TRBV6-8
TGTGCCCTTAGGGGAAGCAGAGGAAACACCATATATTTT
CALRGSRGNTIYF
>TRBJ1-2|.|.|TRBV6-8
TGTGCCAGCAGTCCCACAGGGTACGGCTACACCTTC
CASSPTGYGYTF
>TRBJ2-7|TRBD1|medium-sized|TRBV6-8
TGTGCCAGCAGCCAGACAGGGATTCCCTACGAGCAGTACTTC
CASSQTGIPYEQYF
>TRBJ1-5|TRBD1|few|TRBV18
TGTGCCAGCTCCGACTCCGGGACAGGGTTTAATCAGCCCCAGCATTTT
CASSDSGTGFNQPQHF
>TRBJ1-1|.|large|TRBV19
TGTGCCAGTAGTATTGTGGGGCGGATCACTGAAGCTTTCTTT
CASSIVGRITEAFF
>TRBJ2-3|.|.|TRBV11-3
TGTGCCAGCAGCTTAGAAATCCGGGCCGATACGCAGTATTTT
CASSLEIRADTQYF
>TRBJ2-5|TRBD1|.|TRBV30
TGTGCCTGTCCCACGCAAACAGGGGGCTATGGGACCCAGTACTTC
CACPTQTGGYGTQYF
>TRBJ2-1|.|medium-sized|TRBV4-1
TGCGCCAGCAGCCAATATAAGGCCCGCGGTGAGCAGTTCTTC
CASSQYKARGEQFF
>TRBJ2-7|.|.|TRBV6-8
TGTGCCAGCAGTTACTCGATTTGGTCCCGTCCCGGCTACGAGCAGTACTTC
CASSYSIWSRPGYEQYF
>TRBJ2-1|TRBD2|few|TRBV6-8
TGTGCCAGCAGTTACTATAGCGGGAGGGTGAATGAGCAGTTCTTC
CASSYYSGRVNEQFF
>TRBJ2-7|TRBD2|few|TRBV11-3
TGTGCCAGCAGGCCCCCCACTAGCGGGAGAGAGGAGCAGTACTTC
CASRPPTSGREEQYF
>TRBJ2-3|.|few|TRBV6-8
TGTGCCAGCAGTTACTCGAAGTCCCCAACCATAGATACGCAGTATTTT
CASSYSKSPTIDTQYF
>TRBJ1-5|.|.|TRBV6-8
TGTGCCAGCAGGTTTACAGCTAATCAGCCCCAGCATTTT
CASRFTANQPQHF
>TRBJ2-7|TRBD1|few|TRBV18
TGTGCCAGCTCACACGGGACAGAGAAATACTACGAGCAGTACTTC
CASSHGTEKYYEQYF
>TRBJ2-5|TRBD2|once|TRBV19
TGTGCCAGTAGTGAGGGGTTGACTAGCGGGGCCCAAGAGACCCAGTACTTC
CASSEGLTSGAQETQYF
>TRBJ2-1|TRBD2|few|TRBV6-8
TGTGCCAGCAGTTACCTCGTCGGGGGGGCCTACAATGAGCAGTTCTTC
CASSYLVGGAYNEQFF
>TRBJ2-1|.|.|TRBV18
TGTGCCAGCTCTCCGACTATGGACGGCTCAGGGGAGCAGTTCTTC
CASSPTMDGSGEQFF
>TRBJ1-3|TRBD1|few|TRBV11-3
TGTGCCAGCAGCTTTACACGGGGACAGGGGGCCGGAAACACCATATATTTT
CASSFTRGQGAGNTIYF